Presented here are 26 T cell receptor beta chains from one specimen sequenced in a study of PD-L1 blockade in urothelial cancer (dated by TCRdb to about 2017). Libraries were prepared through the immunoSEQ multiplex PCR assay. TCRdb took this table from immuneACCESS and kept in-frame rearrangements with V and J called. Such tables lack part of the clones; where checked against another copy, unresolved V genes explain under half of the gap, and the rest is unexplained. The sample yields about 45,000 clones; around 88% were counted once. The ten largest account for 3% to 5% of the sample. Specimen: PBMCs, collected around atezolizumab (anti-PD-L1) treatment. Receptor source: a man older than 75 with urothelial cancer.

J is TRBJ2-7 and V is TRBV23-1; 9 nucleotides agree with TRBD1. TRBV23-1 is identified as an open reading frame with a role that is uncertain. The V segment lost 0 bases and the J segment 3 bases; nucleotides outside the gene matches: 12. There are 18 residues in the CDR3. The CDR3 region has the DNA TGCGCCAGCAGTCAATCGAGATCAGGGACAGGGCGAAACTACGAGCAGTACTTC. It specifies CASSQSRSGTGRNYEQYF.

This rearrangement joins TRBV29-1 to TRBJ2-1; TRBD2 agrees at 10 bases. Unmatched junction bases numbered 8, after V lost 6 bases and J lost 6 bases. This CDR3 is 14 amino acids long. Germline values: CDR1 SQVTM, CDR2 ANQGSEA. CDR3 in DNA: TGCAGCGTCACCGGGACTAGCGTCGGCAATGAGCAGTTCTTC. This codes for CSVTGTSVGNEQFF.

V gene TRBV6-5 combines with J gene TRBJ2-1; D gene ambiguous. CDR1 is MNHEY, CDR2 SVGAGI, per germline. Trimming stripped 0 bases from V and 9 bases from J, with 9 bases between. The CDR3 sequence is 13 residues long. CDR3 sequence (DNA): TGTGCCAGCAGTTACTCGAAGTGGGCTGAGCAGTTCTTC. Translating it yields CASSYSKWAEQFF.

The V gene is TRBV4-2, the J gene TRBJ2-6; D may be TRBD2 (5 bases). V lost 3 bases and J 0 bases, leaving 15 bases between the germline ends. The CDR3 consists of 18 residues. Germline values: CDR1 LGHNA, CDR2 YNFKEQ. CDR3 nucleotides: TGTGCCAGCAGCCAGGGCCCCATAGGGAGCTCTGGGGCCAACGTCCTGACTTTC. Translating gives CASSQGPIGSSGANVLTF.

This chain joins TRBV7-2 and TRBJ2-7, with 15 bases that match TRBD2. V lost 5 bases and J lost 7; bases outside the gene matches: 6. This CDR3 spans 15 amino acids. Germline CDR1 reads SGHTA; CDR2 reads FQGNSA. CDR3 residues: CASSPGLAGGVEQYF. For the CDR3, the DNA is TGTGCCAGCAGCCCGGGACTAGCGGGAGGAGTTGAGCAGTACTTC.

The rearrangement links TRBV19 to TRBJ1-1; 8 nucleotides match TRBD1. The ends lost 3 bases at V and 4 bases at J; junction bases unmatched: 4. This CDR3 contains 14 residues. Germline CDR1 and CDR2: LNHDA and SQIVND (reference sequence). In nucleotides, the CDR3 is TGTGCCAGTAGTATCATCGGACAGGGCACTGAAGCTTTCTTT. This translates into CASSIIGQGTEAFF.

This chain links TRBV18 with TRBJ2-3, with TRBD2 as a possible D gene (5 bases). This CDR3 comprises 16 residues. V lost 2 bases to trimming and J lost 2 bases, with 14 bases between them. The V gene's germline CDR1 is KGHSH and CDR2 LQKENI. CDR3 nucleotide sequence: TGTGCCAGCTCACCAATGGAGGCGTTATACACAGATACGCAGTATTTT. It yields the protein CASSPMEALYTDTQYF.

This clone was seen once. The gene calls are TRBV7-2 and TRBJ2-5; tentatively, D is TRBD1 (7 bases). V was clipped by 3 bases and J by 1 base, with 21 bases between them. In germline, CDR1 is SGHTA, CDR2 FQGNSA. The CDR3 extends over 18 amino acids. This CDR3 reads CASSLGGRGLPIQETQYF. In DNA, the CDR3 is TGTGCCAGCAGCTTGGGGGGCAGGGGGTTACCCATCCAAGAGACCCAGTACTTC.

The V call is TRBV15, the J call TRBJ1-5; 7 bases map to TRBD1. The CDR3 sequence is 17 residues long. The J segment lost 1 base and the V segment lost 0 bases, leaving 6 bases of the junction unmatched. Germline loops: CDR1 LNHNV, CDR2 YYDKDF (reference sequence). DNA for the CDR3: TGTGCCACCAGCAGAGACCTAGGGGGCACGAGCAATCAGCCCCAGCATTTT. It translates to CATSRDLGGTSNQPQHF.

This clone was seen a handful of times. The V and J genes are TRBV27 and TRBJ2-2, with D possibly matching TRBD1 (5 bases). The CDR3 covers 15 residues. Germline CDR1 is MNHEY and CDR2 is SMNVEV (reference sequence). V lost 3 bases and J lost 0, with 8 bases in between. CDR3 loop: CASSFSRANTGELFF. The CDR3 DNA sequence: TGTGCCAGCAGTTTTTCCAGGGCGAACACCGGGGAGCTGTTTTTT.

This chain connects TRBV18 to TRBJ1-2; D is uncertain. Germline assignment: CDR1 KGHSH and CDR2 LQKENI. This CDR3 region has 14 residues. Trimming removed 3 bases at V and 3 bases at J, with 11 bases between. The CDR3 loop is CASSPLWEDYGYTF. CDR3 nucleotide sequence: TGTGCCAGCTCACCCCTTTGGGAGGACTATGGCTACACCTTC.

The chain uses TRBV5-5 and TRBJ2-5; TRBD2 agrees at 13 bases. In germline, CDR1 is SGHKS, CDR2 YYEKEE (reference sequence). This CDR3 spans 16 amino acids. V lost 1 base to trimming and J lost 5 bases; unmatched junction nucleotides: 5. The DNA for the CDR3 is TGTGCCAGCAGCTTGACTAGCGGGAGGGGTGGCGAGACCCAGTACTTC. This codes for CASSLTSGRGGETQYF.

The rearrangement joins TRBV5-4 to TRBJ2-7, with D maybe TRBD1 (6 bases). CDR1 is SGHNT, CDR2 YYREEE, per germline (reference sequence). The CDR3 consists of 14 residues. Trimming took 3 bases from V and 6 from J, leaving 16 bases between them. The CDR3 loop is CASSSYRDWGEQYF. CDR3 bases: TGTGCCAGCAGCTCGTACAGGGATTGGGGCGAGCAGTACTTC.

The V call is TRBV27, the J call TRBJ2-2, with a possible D match to TRBD2 (5 bases). The CDR3 runs to 18 residues. Germline V gives CDR1 MNHEY, CDR2 SMNVEV (reference sequence). V lost 2 bases, J lost 2 bases, and 18 bases lay in between. CDR3 sequence (DNA): TGTGCCAGCAGTTTAGAAATAGGACTCCGGGGTAACACCGGGGAGCTGTTTTTT. It is translated as CASSLEIGLRGNTGELFF.

This chain connects TRBV6-9 to TRBJ1-1, with D possibly being TRBD1 (5 bases). V was shortened by 2 bases and J by 4 bases, with 14 bases between the two germline ends. Germline lookup yields CDR1 MNHGY and CDR2 SVAAGI. The length of the CDR3 is 15 residues. DNA of the CDR3: TGTGCCAGCAGTTATGGCCAGGGCTGGGGCACTGAAGCTTTCTTT. Residues: CASSYGQGWGTEAFF.

This chain connects TRBV21-1 to TRBJ2-7; the DNA was not compared with TRBD1, the D call given in the table. TRBV21-1 corresponds to a pseudogene. This CDR3 has 17 residues. The CDR3 DNA reads TGTGCCAGCAGCCCCCCGGACAGGGATCATCCCTACTACGAGCAGTACTTC. It specifies CASSPPDRDHPYYEQYF.

The rearrangement uses TRBV19 and TRBJ1-2; 9 bases map to TRBD1. Germline V gives CDR1 LNHDA, CDR2 SQIVND (reference sequence). This CDR3 spans 13 amino acids. J lost 4 bases, V lost 10 bases, and 7 bases had no gene match. The CDR3 DNA sequence: TGTGCCATCAACGACAGGGGGATCTATGGCTACACCTTC. Translation gives CAINDRGIYGYTF.

The J gene is TRBJ1-2, the V gene TRBV7-8; 9 bases are shared with TRBD1. The CDR3 runs to 15 residues. Trimming at V came to 1 base and at J to 7 bases, leaving 7 bases not matched to a gene. Looked up from germline, CDR1 is SGHVS and CDR2 is FQNEAQ. CDR3 in DNA: TGTGCCAGCAGCTTAGAGGGGACAGGGTCAGGTGGCTACACCTTC. Protein: CASSLEGTGSGGYTF. Full variable domain (rest looked up from reference TRBV7-8 and TRBJ1-2): GAGVSQSPRYKVAKRGQDVALRCDPISGHVSLFWYQQALGQGPEFLTYFQNEAQLDKSGLPSDRFFAERPEGSVSTLKIQRTQQEDSAVYLCASSLEGTGSGGYTFGSGTRLTVV.

The V and J genes are TRBV4-1 and TRBJ1-2, with a tentative D call TRBD1 (6 bases). The CDR3 consists of 15 residues. Germline V lookup: CDR1 MGHRA, CDR2 YSYEKL. Deletions cut 3 bases from V and 12 bases from J, with 23 bases between. CDR3 DNA sequence: TGCGCCAGCAGCCATCCGGACAGATCCCTTCTGAGCGACACCTTC. It encodes CASSHPDRSLLSDTF.

This clone has only one observation. The chain recombines TRBV27 with TRBJ1-2; 8 bases are shared with TRBD1. This CDR3 contains 17 residues. Germline loops: CDR1 MNHEY, CDR2 SMNVEV (reference sequence). Trimming at V came to 2 bases and at J to 1 base, leaving 9 bases not matched to a gene. CDR3 nucleotide sequence: TGTGCCAGCAGTTTAAAATCAGGGGGCCATTTTAACTATGGCTACACCTTC. Encoded protein: CASSLKSGGHFNYGYTF.

The chain is built from TRBV4-1 and TRBJ2-1, with D maybe TRBD1 (6 bases). The CDR3 covers 15 residues. V shed 4 bases and J shed 0 bases, with 10 bases lying between them. Germline V gives CDR1 MGHRA, CDR2 YSYEKL. The CDR3 here is CASSRQVTSYNEQFF. The DNA of the CDR3 is TGCGCCAGCAGCCGACAGGTTACCTCCTACAATGAGCAGTTCTTC.

This sequence joins TRBV28 and TRBJ1-5; 8 positions match TRBD1. After removal of 6 bases from V and 4 bases from J, the junction contained 8 bases not matched to a gene. Germline CDR1 MDHEN, CDR2 SYDVKM. The CDR3 is 15 amino acids. The CDR3 region has the DNA TGTGCCAGCAGGCTACCTCAGGGGGCGAATCAGCCCCAGCATTTT. This translates into CASRLPQGANQPQHF.

Concerning this clone: This specimen includes other DNA sequences encoding the same CDR3. The genes are TRBV19 and TRBJ1-5, with D hard to call. Germline-derived CDR1 and CDR2 are LNHDA and SQIVND (reference sequence). The V gene lost 4 bases and the J gene lost 4 bases, with 8 bases spanning the gap. The CDR3 length is 13 residues. The CDR3 nucleotides read TGTGCCAGTAGTAGCGGATCAAATCAGCCCCAGCATTTT. Translated: CASSSGSNQPQHF.

This rearrangement joins TRBV5-1 to TRBJ2-3; 10 nucleotides align to TRBD2. The germline gives CDR1 SGHRS, CDR2 YFSETQ. The CDR3 extends over 16 amino acids. After removal of 4 bases from V and 2 bases from J, the junction contained 7 bases not matched to a gene. The CDR3 coding sequence is TGCGCCAGCAGCCAACCCAGCGGGAGGGCCACAGATACGCAGTATTTT. It specifies CASSQPSGRATDTQYF.

The chain combines TRBV6-1 with TRBJ2-4; 9 positions agree with TRBD1. With 3 bases clipped from V and 2 bases from J, the junction kept 8 bases outside the gene matches. CDR1 MNHNS and CDR2 SASEGT come from the germline V gene. The CDR3 runs to 17 residues. CDR3 amino acids: CASSDGTGFGTKNIQYF. The CDR3 nucleotides are TGTGCCAGCAGTGACGGGACAGGGTTTGGAACCAAAAACATTCAGTACTTC.

The V gene is TRBV7-2, the J gene TRBJ2-7; 7 bases match TRBD1. CDR1 and CDR2 (germline): SGHTA, FQGNSA. V trimming: 5 bases; J trimming: 4 bases; junction bases outside the gene matches: 2. CDR3 size: 12 residues. DNA for the CDR3: TGTGCCAGCAGCCCGACAGGGTACGAGCAGTACTTC. It encodes CASSPTGYEQYF.